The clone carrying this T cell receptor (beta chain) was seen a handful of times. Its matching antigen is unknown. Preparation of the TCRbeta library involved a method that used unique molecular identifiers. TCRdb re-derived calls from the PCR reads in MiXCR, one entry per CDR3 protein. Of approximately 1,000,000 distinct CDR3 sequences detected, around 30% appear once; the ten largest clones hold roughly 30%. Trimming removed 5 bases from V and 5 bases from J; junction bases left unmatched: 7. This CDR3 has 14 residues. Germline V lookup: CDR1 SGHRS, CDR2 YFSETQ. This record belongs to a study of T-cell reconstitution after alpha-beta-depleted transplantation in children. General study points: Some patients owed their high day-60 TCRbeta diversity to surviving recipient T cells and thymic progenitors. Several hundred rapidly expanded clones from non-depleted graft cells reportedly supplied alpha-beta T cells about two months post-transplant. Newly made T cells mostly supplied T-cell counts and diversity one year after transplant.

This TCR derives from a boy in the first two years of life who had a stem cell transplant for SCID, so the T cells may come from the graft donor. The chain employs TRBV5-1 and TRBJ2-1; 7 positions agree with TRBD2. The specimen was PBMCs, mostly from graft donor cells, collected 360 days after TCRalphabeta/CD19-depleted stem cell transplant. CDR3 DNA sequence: TGCGCCAGCAGTGGGGGGGAGCGGAACAATGAGCAGTTCTTC. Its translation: CASSGGERNNEQFF.